A single sample gave rise to the 28 T cell receptor beta chains below, sequenced in a study of T cells after yellow fever vaccination. MiXCR, applied by TCRdb to the 5' RACE reads, yields one record per CDR3 protein. The table includes approximately 330,000 distinct CDR3 sequences, approximately 4% detected once. The material was PBMCs, obtained 5 days after the yellow fever booster vaccination. These receptors originate from a man younger than 35 who received the YFV17D yellow fever vaccine.

In its sample, this clonotype was seen many times. V gene TRBV20-1 combines with J gene TRBJ2-7; D unresolved. V was pared by 1 base and J by 0 bases, with 13 bases between. Germline-derived CDR1 and CDR2 are DFQATT and SNEGSKA (reference sequence). The CDR3 runs to 15 residues. CDR3 amino acids: CSARVWKVSSYEQYF. The CDR3 bases are TGCAGTGCTAGAGTTTGGAAAGTTAGCTCCTACGAGCAGTACTTC.

This clonotype was observed many times. The chain links TRBV6-2 or TRBV6-3 to TRBJ2-7; 10 bases fit TRBD2. The CDR3 has 13 residues. The trim removed 10 bases at V and 0 bases at J, leaving 3 bases unmatched. Germline values: CDR1 MNHEY, CDR2 SVGEGT. CDR3 residues: CATSGGASYEQYV. DNA of the CDR3: TGTGCCACCAGCGGGGGGGCCTCCTACGAGCAGTACGTC.

This clonotype appeared many times. The CDR3: CASTTTGTGVSPLHF. The CDR3 region has the DNA TGTGCCAGCACGACAACCGGGACAGGGGTTTCACCCCTCCACTTT. This chain links TRBV28 with TRBJ1-6; 10 bases align to TRBD1. The J segment lost 9 bases and the V segment lost 7 bases, leaving 9 bases of the junction unmatched. CDR1 is MDHEN, CDR2 SYDVKM, per germline. The CDR3 length is 15 residues.

This clonotype was recorded at least ten times. The chain carries TRBV29-1 and TRBJ1-1; 11 bases agree with TRBD1. Trimming at V came to 4 bases and at J to 7 bases, leaving 5 bases not matched to a gene. The germline V gene encodes CDR1 SQVTM and CDR2 ANQGSEA. The CDR3 is made up of 13 amino acids. The DNA for the CDR3 is TGCAGCGTTGGTTGGGACAGGGGGAATGAAGCTTTCTTT. Translating gives CSVGWDRGNEAFF.

This clonotype was detected only a few times. The V call is TRBV7-6, the J call TRBJ2-5, with TRBD1 identical over 8 bases. The CDR3 length is 14 residues. The V gene end was trimmed by 3 bases and the J gene end by 4 bases; junction bases not matched to a gene: 4. Germline CDR1 SGHVS, CDR2 FNYEAQ. The CDR3 DNA follows: TGTGCCAGCAGCTTCGGACAGGGCCCAGAGACCCAGTACTTC. It encodes CASSFGQGPETQYF.

In its sample, this clonotype was seen a few times. V and J are TRBV28 and TRBJ2-4; 9 nucleotides line up with TRBD2. The ends lost 8 bases at V and 0 bases at J; junction bases unmatched: 2. CDR1 is MDHEN and CDR2 is SYDVKM in the germline V gene. The CDR3 covers 14 residues. CDR3 in amino acids: CASGGGAAKNIQYF. The CDR3 DNA sequence: TGTGCCAGCGGCGGGGGGGCAGCCAAAAACATTCAGTACTTC.

This clonotype was observed a few times. The chain recombines TRBV10-2 with TRBJ2-7; 10 bases line up with TRBD1. The germline CDR1 and CDR2 sequences are WSHSY and SAAADI. Trimming cost V 6 bases and J 4 bases; bases outside gene matches: 9. This CDR3 spans 15 amino acids. The CDR3 nucleotides read TGCGCCAGCAGCGACCGGGACAGGGGCATGTACGAGCAGTACTTC. This translates into CASSDRDRGMYEQYF.

The chain carries TRBV4-3 and TRBJ2-3; D is perhaps TRBD1 or TRBD2 (6 bases each). V dropped 6 bases and J dropped 5 bases, with 15 bases sitting between them. The length of the CDR3 is 14 residues. Germline V gene sequence: CDR1 LGHNA, CDR2 YSLEER. CDR3: CASSPLGGGDTQYF. DNA of the CDR3: TGCGCCAGCAGTCCCTTGGGGGGCGGAGATACGCAGTATTTT.

This clonotype has more than one count but fewer than ten. V and J are TRBV28 and TRBJ2-7; D perhaps matches TRBD2 (7 bases). The germline V gene encodes CDR1 MDHEN and CDR2 SYDVKM. Deletions cut 5 bases from V and 2 bases from J, with 16 bases between. There are 15 residues in the CDR3. CDR3 protein: CASSGGGASPYEQYV. In DNA, the CDR3 is TGTGCCAGCAGTGGGGGGGGGGCTAGCCCCTACGAGCAGTACGTC.

Ten or more counts support this clonotype. The chain carries TRBV5-1 and TRBJ2-7, with a possible D match to TRBD1 (5 bases). Germline V lookup: CDR1 SGHRS, CDR2 YFSETQ. Between the trimmed V and J ends, which lost 4 bases and 2 bases, there was a span of 16 bases. The CDR3 contains 15 residues. CDR3 DNA sequence: TGCGCCAGCAGCGGGGCTTTGGCTGGAGCCTACGAGCAGTACTTC. Translated: CASSGALAGAYEQYF.

This clonotype was found many times. The gene calls are TRBV7-8 and TRBJ2-6, with D tentatively TRBD2 (5 bases). The germline gives CDR1 SGHVS, CDR2 FQNEAQ. This CDR3 is built from 19 residues. The V gene lost 6 bases and the J gene lost 2 bases, with 23 bases spanning the gap. CDR3 nucleotide sequence: TGTGCCAGCAGACCCGGCGGGCTCACGGCTGGTCCTGGGGCCAACGTCCTGACTTTC. This sequence encodes CASRPGGLTAGPGANVLTF.

A few counts support this clonotype. The chain couples TRBV29-1 to TRBJ1-2; maybe TRBD1 (5 bases). The ends were cut back, 1 base at V and 7 bases at J, with 7 bases in the middle. This CDR3 contains 11 residues. Germline V CDR1 and CDR2: SQVTM, ANQGSEA. DNA for the CDR3: TGCAGCGTTGAAGTGGGGCCTGGCTACACCTTC. Translated: CSVEVGPGYTF.

This clonotype was recorded a few times. The chain recombines TRBV4-3 with TRBJ2-5; tentative D call: TRBD1 (5 bases). The CDR3 length is 18 residues. The V and J ends lost 0 bases and 4 bases respectively, with 21 bases between them. The germline CDR1 and CDR2 sequences are LGHNA and YSLEER. CDR3 region: CASSQDLRVRLGAETQYF. In nucleotides, the CDR3 is TGCGCCAGCAGCCAAGATCTACGTGTCCGCCTAGGGGCAGAGACCCAGTACTTC.

This clonotype was observed a handful of times. This chain links TRBV7-9 with TRBJ2-3; 10 bases are shared with TRBD2. In germline, CDR1 is SEHNR, CDR2 FQNEAQ (reference sequence). This CDR3 has 17 amino acids. J gave up 1 base and V 4 bases, and 8 bases lay outside the gene matches. The CDR3 nucleotides are TGTGCCAGCAGCTCCATTACTAGCGGGGCACGCACAGATACGCAGTATTTT. Translated, it gives CASSSITSGARTDTQYF.

In this sample, this clonotype turned up a few times. The chain is built from TRBV2 and TRBJ2-3; possibly TRBD2 for D (6 bases). The CDR3 length is 15 residues. Germline V gives CDR1 SNHLY, CDR2 FYNNEI. Between the trimmed V and J ends, which lost 3 bases and 2 bases, there was a span of 12 bases. This CDR3 reads CASSDGRLVTDTQYF. The CDR3 DNA sequence: TGTGCCAGCAGTGACGGCCGACTAGTCACAGATACGCAGTATTTT.

This clonotype appeared a few times. The chain has TRBV27 and TRBJ1-5, with D hard to call. Germline-derived CDR1 and CDR2 are MNHEY and SMNVEV (reference sequence). The CDR3 runs to 13 residues. V shed 0 bases and J shed 7 bases, with 7 bases lying between them. DNA of the CDR3: TGTGCCAGCAGTTTATCCGGGGTGCAGCCCCAGCATTTT. Translating gives CASSLSGVQPQHF.

In this sample, this clonotype turned up a few times. The rearrangement links TRBV10-2 to TRBJ2-5; perhaps TRBD2 as D (6 bases). The CDR3 runs 13 residues. Trimming took 6 bases from V and 4 from J, leaving 12 bases between them. The germline V gene has CDR1 WSHSY and CDR2 SAAADI. The CDR3 DNA reads TGCGCCAGCAGGACGGGACTGTCAGAGACCCAGTACTTC. Protein: CASRTGLSETQYF.

The CDR3 bases are TGCAGCGTTGAAAACCGGGGAGGGCCCCAGCATTTT. Its protein is CSVENRGGPQHF. This chain connects TRBV29-1 to TRBJ1-5; D unresolved. V lost 2 bases and J 9 bases, leaving 11 bases between the germline ends. Germline V CDR1 and CDR2: SQVTM, ANQGSEA. CDR3 length equals 12 residues.

This clonotype was found a few times. Mismatch with germline at one junction end may stem from a read error. This chain uses TRBV7-2 with TRBJ1-2, with a tentative D call TRBD1 (5 bases). The germline gives CDR1 SGHTA, CDR2 FQGNSA. The CDR3 is 15 amino acids. The CDR3 nucleotides read TGTGCCAGCAGTTTAGGAAACGGGCCCAGGGATGGCTACACCTTC. Its translation is CASSLGNGPRDGYTF.

J is TRBJ1-1 and V is TRBV20-1, with D perhaps matching TRBD1 (6 bases). Germline CDR1 DFQATT, CDR2 SNEGSKA (reference sequence). V lost 0 bases and J 6 bases, leaving 11 bases between the germline ends. The CDR3 is 13 residues long. The DNA for the CDR3 is TGCAGTGCTAGAGATCAGGGGCGGGCTGAAGCTTTCTTT. Its translation is CSARDQGRAEAFF.

The rearrangement links TRBV3-1 to TRBJ1-2, with D possibly TRBD1 on 6 matching bases. Trimming cost V 0 bases and J 5 bases, with 25 bases left between them. The CDR3 is 19 residues long. Germline values: CDR1 LGHDT, CDR2 YNNKEL (reference sequence). The CDR3 DNA sequence: TGTGCCAGCAGCCAAGAAGTTGAGAGGGTGGGGGCTGAATCTTATGGCTACACCTTC. The encoded protein is CASSQEVERVGAESYGYTF.

This clonotype was detected ten times or more. The rearrangement uses TRBV20-1 and TRBJ2-7, with a tentative D call TRBD1 (6 bases). This CDR3 spans 12 amino acids. Looked up from germline, CDR1 is DFQATT and CDR2 is SNEGSKA (reference sequence). The V end was cut by 5 bases, the J end by 3 bases, with 11 bases between. The CDR3 DNA is TGCAGTGCTCTGACGGACAGCTACGAGCAGTACTTC. Translation: CSALTDSYEQYF.

This clonotype was detected only a few times. The CDR3 here is CASSLGTPFYEQYF. CDR3 nucleotides: TGTGCCAGCAGCTTAGGGACACCTTTTTACGAGCAGTACTTC. The chain recombines TRBV11-2 with TRBJ2-7; D is perhaps TRBD1 (5 bases). V was trimmed by 1 base and J by 4 bases, leaving 11 bases between them. Germline V lookup: CDR1 SGHAT, CDR2 FQNNGV. The CDR3 is 14 residues long.

This clonotype showed up just a few times. The V gene is TRBV12-3 or TRBV12-4, the J gene TRBJ1-1; D unclear. The CDR3 runs 10 residues. The V end lost 9 bases, the J end lost 1 base, and 3 bases lay between the germline ends. The CDR3 protein is CASANTEAFF. The CDR3 region has the DNA TGTGCCAGTGCGAACACTGAAGCTTTCTTT.

This clonotype was counted between two and nine times. This sequence joins TRBV20-1 and TRBJ2-5; possibly TRBD1 or TRBD2 for D (5 bases each). Germline V lookup: CDR1 DFQATT, CDR2 SNEGSKA (reference sequence). Trimming cost V 6 bases and J 4 bases, with 15 bases left between them. This CDR3 region has 13 residues. CDR3 coding DNA: TGCAGTGCAGATCCGGGACCCGGAGAGACCCAGTACTTC. Protein sequence: CSADPGPGETQYF.

This clonotype has a handful of counts. This chain connects TRBV27 to TRBJ2-5; 12 nucleotides match TRBD1. Germline V CDR1 and CDR2: MNHEY, SMNVEV (reference sequence). There are 17 residues in the CDR3. V gave up 8 bases and J gave up 2 bases; unmatched junction bases: 12. CDR3 amino acids: CASSGQGALDGQETQYF. For the CDR3, the DNA is TGTGCCAGCTCGGGACAGGGGGCACTCGATGGGCAAGAGACCCAGTACTTC.

The chain employs TRBV5-1 and TRBJ1-1; the D gene is possibly TRBD1 (5 bases). CDR1 is SGHRS and CDR2 is YFSETQ in the germline V gene. CDR3 length equals 14 residues. Trimming left V 4 bases short and J 2 bases short, with 12 bases between. The CDR3: CASSPGGTNTEAFF. For the CDR3, the DNA is TGCGCCAGCAGCCCCGGGGGTACTAACACTGAAGCTTTCTTT.

The table lists this clonotype with a few counts. This chain connects TRBV10-2 to TRBJ2-1, with TRBD2 identical over 13 bases. Germline loops: CDR1 WSHSY, CDR2 SAAADI. The CDR3 covers 17 residues. V lost 7 bases and J lost 0; bases outside the gene matches: 6. This CDR3 reads CASTPTSGGVSYNEQFF. The CDR3 bases are TGCGCCAGCACCCCTACTAGCGGGGGGGTCTCCTACAATGAGCAGTTCTTC.